The T cell receptor beta chain under discussion was sequenced for a study of cytomegalovirus exposure and HLA in healthy donors. The data were produced by immunoSEQ multiplex PCR, yet TCRdb's version contains in-frame clones alone and is incomplete. The repertoire holds 65,000 to 95,000 clones, with 95% as singletons. This CDR3 region has 14 residues. Trimming pared 7 bases from V and 7 bases from J, leaving 19 bases between. CDR1 MNHNY and CDR2 SVGAGI come from the germline V gene (reference sequence). About this clone: Its target is not known.

Study-level findings and limits: High sensitivity and specificity were reportedly achieved when the classifier diagnosed cytomegalovirus status.

The V gene is TRBV6-6, the J gene TRBJ1-2; D may be TRBD1 (6 bases). The receptor comes from a young man in good health and CMV-seronegative. Material for sequencing was PBMCs. CDR3 protein: CASMGLTGSPGYTF. Here the CDR3 DNA reads TGTGCCAGCATGGGGCTAACAGGGTCCCCTGGCTACACCTTC.